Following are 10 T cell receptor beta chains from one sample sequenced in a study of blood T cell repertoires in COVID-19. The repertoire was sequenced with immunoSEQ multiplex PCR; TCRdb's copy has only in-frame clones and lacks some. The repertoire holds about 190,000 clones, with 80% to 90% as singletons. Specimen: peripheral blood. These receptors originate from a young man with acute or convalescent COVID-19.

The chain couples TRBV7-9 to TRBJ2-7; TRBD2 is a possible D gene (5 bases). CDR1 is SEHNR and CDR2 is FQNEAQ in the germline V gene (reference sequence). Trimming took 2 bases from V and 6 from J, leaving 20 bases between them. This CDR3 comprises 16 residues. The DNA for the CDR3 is TGTGCCAGCAGCTTATGGATAGGACTCTTTAGCGCCGAGCAGTACTTC. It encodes CASSLWIGLFSAEQYF.

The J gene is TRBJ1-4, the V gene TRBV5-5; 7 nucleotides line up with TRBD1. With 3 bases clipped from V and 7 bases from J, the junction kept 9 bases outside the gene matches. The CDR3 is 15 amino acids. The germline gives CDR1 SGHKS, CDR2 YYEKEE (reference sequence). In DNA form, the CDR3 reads TGTGCCAGCAGCTACCTTAACAGGGGCTCTGAAAAACTGTTTTTT. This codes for CASSYLNRGSEKLFF. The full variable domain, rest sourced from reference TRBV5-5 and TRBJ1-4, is DAGVTQSPTHLIKTRGQQVTLRCSPISGHKSVSWYQQVLGQGPQFIFQYYEKEERGRGNFPDRFSARQFPNYSSELNVNALLLGDSALYLCASSYLNRGSEKLFFGSGTQLSVL.

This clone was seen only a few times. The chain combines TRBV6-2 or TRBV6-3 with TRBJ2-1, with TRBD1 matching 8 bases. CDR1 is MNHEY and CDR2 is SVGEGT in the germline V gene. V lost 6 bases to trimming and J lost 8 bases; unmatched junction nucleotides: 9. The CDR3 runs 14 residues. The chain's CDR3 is CASSPDRVGDEQFF. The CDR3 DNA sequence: TGTGCCAGCAGCCCGGACAGGGTTGGCGATGAGCAGTTCTTC.

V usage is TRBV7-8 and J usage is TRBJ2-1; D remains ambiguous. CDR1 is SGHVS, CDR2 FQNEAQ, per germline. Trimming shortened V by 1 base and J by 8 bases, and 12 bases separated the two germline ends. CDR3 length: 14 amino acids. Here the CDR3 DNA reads TGTGCCAGCAGCTTAGGCTCTGAACTCGATGAGCAGTTCTTC. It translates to CASSLGSELDEQFF.

The CDR3 loop reads CATREGQNTGELFF. In DNA, the CDR3 is TGTGCCACCAGGGAGGGGCAAAACACCGGGGAGCTGTTTTTT. The V and J genes are TRBV15 and TRBJ2-2, with D perhaps TRBD2 (6 bases). V dropped 6 bases and J dropped 2 bases, with 10 bases sitting between them. The CDR3 is 14 residues long. CDR1 is LNHNV, CDR2 YYDKDF, per germline (reference sequence).

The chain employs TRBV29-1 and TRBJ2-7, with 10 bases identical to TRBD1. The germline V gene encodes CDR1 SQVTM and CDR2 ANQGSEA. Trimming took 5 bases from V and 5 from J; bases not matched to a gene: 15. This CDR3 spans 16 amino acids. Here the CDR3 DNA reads TGCAGCGTTACATCGGGACAGGGGTGGGGTAATGACGAGCAGTACTTC. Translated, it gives CSVTSGQGWGNDEQYF.

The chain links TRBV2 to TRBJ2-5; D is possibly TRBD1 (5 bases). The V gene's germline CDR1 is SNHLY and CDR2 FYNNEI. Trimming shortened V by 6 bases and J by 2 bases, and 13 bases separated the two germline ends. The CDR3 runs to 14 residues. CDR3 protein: CASSRIDSQETQYF. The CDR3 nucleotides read TGTGCCAGCAGCCGCATCGACAGTCAAGAGACCCAGTACTTC.

CDR3: CASSLSTLQPQHF. CDR3 nucleotide sequence: TGTGCCAGCAGCCTATCGACTCTTCAGCCCCAGCATTTT. This sequence joins TRBV11-2 and TRBJ1-5; no clear D. The germline V gene has CDR1 SGHAT and CDR2 FQNNGV. The CDR3 runs 13 residues. Trimming took off 5 bases at V and 6 bases at J, with 11 bases between the two ends.

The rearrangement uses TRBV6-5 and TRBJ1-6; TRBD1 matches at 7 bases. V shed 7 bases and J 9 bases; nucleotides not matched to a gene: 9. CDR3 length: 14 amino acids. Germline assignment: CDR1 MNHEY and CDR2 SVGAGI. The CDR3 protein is CASKEGASSSPLHF. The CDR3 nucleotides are TGTGCCAGCAAGGAGGGGGCATCATCTTCACCCCTCCACTTT.

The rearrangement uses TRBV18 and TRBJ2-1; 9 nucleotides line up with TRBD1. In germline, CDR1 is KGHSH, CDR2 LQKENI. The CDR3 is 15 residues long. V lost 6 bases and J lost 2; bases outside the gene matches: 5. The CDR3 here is CASSEGQGAYNEQFF. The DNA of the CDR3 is TGTGCCAGCTCGGAGGGACAGGGAGCCTACAATGAGCAGTTCTTC. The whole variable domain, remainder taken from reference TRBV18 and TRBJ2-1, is NAGVMQNPRHLVRRRGQEARLRCSPMKGHSHVYWYRQLPEEGLKFMVYLQKENIIDESGMPKERFSAEFPKEGPSILRIQQVVRGDSAAYFCASSEGQGAYNEQFFGPGTRLTVL.